The clone carrying this T cell receptor beta chain was seen repeatedly, ten times or more. CDR3 size: 13 residues. Germline-derived CDR1 and CDR2 are DFQATT and SNEGSKA (reference sequence). The V end was cut by 1 base, the J end by 3 bases, with 10 bases between. The data are from a study of CD8 T cells in ankylosing spondylitis. Quantitative 5'-RACE with molecular barcodes produced the TCR beta libraries. Each CDR3 protein is one row after TCRdb ran MiXCR on the 5' RACE reads. The repertoire consists of a few hundred thousand distinct CDR3 sequences, with roughly 12% occurring once and the leading ten covering roughly a tenth.

The chain couples TRBV20-1 to TRBJ2-7; perhaps TRBD1 as D (5 bases). The source is a female donor with ankylosing spondylitis or in good health (not recorded which). The sequenced sample consisted of blood, either unsorted or a sorted T cell fraction (not recorded which). CDR3 bases: TGCAGTGCTAGAGTAGGGGCCAACTACGAGCAGTACTTC. Translation gives CSARVGANYEQYF.